This passage covers 22 T cell receptor beta chains from one sample sequenced in a study of blood T cell repertoires in COVID-19. Profiling relied on immunoSEQ multiplex PCR, and the TCRdb table lists in-frame clones only, not all of them. The sample has 300,000 to 450,000 clones; about nine tenths are singletons. The sequencing sample was made of PBMCs or T cells enriched from blood (not recorded which). These receptors were obtained from a young woman who had been exposed to COVID-19.

This chain joins TRBV3-1 (or the pseudogene TRBV3-2) and TRBJ1-4, with a weak D call TRBD1 (6 bases). V shed 6 bases and J shed 7 bases, with 15 bases lying between them. This CDR3 region has 14 residues. Germline V gene sequence: CDR1 LGHDT, CDR2 YNNKEL (reference sequence). The CDR3 spells CASRKQGRSEKLFF. The CDR3 nucleotides read TGTGCCAGCAGAAAACAGGGACGCAGTGAAAAACTGTTTTTT.

The chain uses TRBV28 and TRBJ1-2, with TRBD1 identical over 7 bases. The CDR3 loop spans 14 amino acids. Trimming at V came to 3 bases and at J to 3 bases, leaving 4 bases not matched to a gene. Germline V gene sequence: CDR1 MDHEN, CDR2 SYDVKM. In DNA form, the CDR3 reads TGTGCCAGCAGTTTCGACAGGGCGCACTATGGCTACACCTTC. Amino acid sequence: CASSFDRAHYGYTF.

The chain has TRBV5-1 and TRBJ2-5; TRBD2 aligns across 8 bases. The CDR3 has 14 residues. V was clipped by 5 bases and J by 4 bases; unmatched bases: 7. Germline-derived CDR1 and CDR2 are SGHRS and YFSETQ. The CDR3 nucleotides are TGCGCCAGCAGAGACGGGGGGGTGAGAGAGACCCAGTACTTC. Protein product: CASRDGGVRETQYF.

The rearrangement joins TRBV7-3 to TRBJ2-5; TRBD1 matches 7 bases. Germline values: CDR1 SGHTA, CDR2 FQGTGA. The CDR3 is 15 residues long. Germline trimming cut 3 bases from V and 2 bases from J; bases unmatched to any gene: 6. The CDR3 spells CASSLSRDSQETQYF. CDR3 bases: TGTGCCAGCAGCTTGAGCCGGGACAGTCAAGAGACCCAGTACTTC.

The chain couples TRBV19 to TRBJ1-5; D not resolved. The germline V gene has CDR1 LNHDA and CDR2 SQIVND (reference sequence). This CDR3 is built from 13 residues. The V end lost 1 base, the J end lost 6 bases, and 7 bases lay between the germline ends. CDR3 protein: CASSIGHGQPQHF. CDR3 nucleotide sequence: TGTGCCAGTAGTATAGGACACGGTCAGCCCCAGCATTTT.

This chain uses TRBV3-1 (or the pseudogene TRBV3-2) with TRBJ2-7, with TRBD1 matching over 8 bases. Germline V lookup: CDR1 LGHDT, CDR2 YNNKEL (reference sequence). Losses at the gene ends were 5 bases for V and 3 bases for J; bases not matched to a gene: 3. This CDR3 is 13 amino acids long. CDR3 amino acids: CASSGQGGYEQYF. The CDR3 nucleotides read TGTGCCAGCAGCGGACAGGGAGGCTACGAGCAGTACTTC.

This clone came up once. V and J are TRBV3-1 (or the pseudogene TRBV3-2) and TRBJ2-7, with 9 bases matching TRBD2. Germline CDR1 LGHDT, CDR2 YNNKEL (reference sequence). The junction had 6 bases not matched to a gene; V was cut back by 4 bases and J by 2 bases. This CDR3 has 15 residues. The CDR3 nucleotides read TGTGCCAGCAGCCGACCTCTAGCGGGAACCTACGAGCAGTACTTC. Its protein is CASSRPLAGTYEQYF.

The J gene is TRBJ2-2, the V gene TRBV11-1; 11 bases fit TRBD2. The CDR3 has 15 amino acids. Germline loops: CDR1 SGHAT, CDR2 FQDESV (reference sequence). V was clipped by 3 bases and J by 6 bases; unmatched bases: 3. The CDR3 DNA follows: TGTGCCAGCAGCTTTCATAGCGGGAGGGCCGGGGAGCTGTTTTTT. Amino acid sequence: CASSFHSGRAGELFF.

The rearrangement links TRBV6-5 to TRBJ2-7; D remains ambiguous. Germline V CDR1 and CDR2: MNHEY, SVGAGI. The V gene lost 0 bases and the J gene lost 4 bases, with 16 bases spanning the gap. This CDR3 has 16 residues. The CDR3 bases are TGTGCCAGCAGTTACTCGAGAGGCCCTACTAAGTACGAGCAGTACTTC. Amino acid sequence: CASSYSRGPTKYEQYF.

Only one count was recorded for this clone. The CDR3, as DNA: TGCGCCAGCAGCTCCACGATATCAATCAACAGGGCTGGGGATGACGAGCAGTACTTC. This translates into CASSSTISINRAGDDEQYF. The chain has TRBV5-1 and TRBJ2-7; the D gene is possibly TRBD1 (6 bases). Germline lookup yields CDR1 SGHRS and CDR2 YFSETQ. V was trimmed by 3 bases and J by 5 bases, leaving 30 bases between them. The CDR3 has 19 amino acids.

The CDR3, as DNA: TGTGCCAGCAGCTTACAGGGGGGTGGCACTGAAGCTTTCTTT. Protein sequence: CASSLQGGGTEAFF. The V call is TRBV6-5, the J call TRBJ1-1; 8 bases match TRBD1. Germline CDR1 reads MNHEY; CDR2 reads SVGAGI. V lost 6 bases, J lost 4 bases, and 7 bases stayed unmatched. The CDR3 totals 14 residues.

The chain links TRBV28 to TRBJ1-5, with D maybe TRBD1 (6 bases). The ends were cut back, 5 bases at V and 2 bases at J, with 16 bases in the middle. The CDR3 consists of 16 residues. The V gene's germline CDR1 is MDHEN and CDR2 SYDVKM. The DNA of the CDR3 is TGTGCCAGCAGTCCCGACCAGGGACACGGCAATCAGCCCCAGCATTTT. It specifies CASSPDQGHGNQPQHF.

The rearrangement links TRBV5-1 to TRBJ1-5; a possible D gene is TRBD1 (6 bases). CDR3 length: 17 amino acids. V was pared by 7 bases and J by 1 base, with 21 bases between. From germline, CDR1 is SGHRS and CDR2 YFSETQ. The DNA for the CDR3 is TGCGCCAGCCGTCCAGGGAGGGGGGATGGCAGCAATCAGCCCCAGCATTTT. It specifies CASRPGRGDGSNQPQHF.

V is TRBV28 and J is TRBJ1-4; perhaps TRBD1 as D (6 bases). The V gene lost 2 bases and the J gene lost 8 bases, with 12 bases spanning the gap. The CDR3 sequence is 14 residues long. Per the germline V gene, CDR1 is MDHEN and CDR2 is SYDVKM. CDR3 nucleotides: TGTGCCAGCAGTTTAAATGGGGGGGGCGAAAAACTGTTTTTT. Translated: CASSLNGGGEKLFF.

The V and J genes are TRBV5-1 and TRBJ1-2; possible D gene TRBD1, 5 bases. Deletions cut 2 bases from V and 9 bases from J, with 8 bases between. This CDR3 is built from 11 residues. The V gene's germline CDR1 is SGHRS and CDR2 YFSETQ. CDR3 protein: CASSFQGSYTF. CDR3 sequence (DNA): TGCGCCAGCAGCTTTCAGGGAAGCTACACCTTC.

V and J are TRBV10-3 and TRBJ1-2; D ambiguous. Trimming took 7 bases from V and 1 from J, leaving 10 bases between them. From germline, CDR1 is ENHRY and CDR2 SYGVKD. This CDR3 has 13 residues. CDR3 bases: TGTGCCATCAATCCGGGAGTTAACTATGGCTACACCTTC. This sequence encodes CAINPGVNYGYTF.

The chain links TRBV5-6 to TRBJ2-5, with a possible D match to TRBD2 (6 bases). This CDR3 has 15 amino acids. V was shortened by 4 bases and J by 1 base, with 14 bases between the two germline ends. Germline CDR1 and CDR2: SGHDT and YYEEEE. In DNA form, the CDR3 reads TGTGCCAGCAGCCCCGTCTGGGAGGCCCAAGAGACCCAGTACTTC. Translation: CASSPVWEAQETQYF.

The chain has TRBV11-2 and TRBJ1-5, with 10 bases aligning to TRBD1. With V trimmed by 5 bases and J by 5 bases, 3 bases remained unmatched. This CDR3 contains 14 residues. The germline CDR1 and CDR2 sequences are SGHAT and FQNNGV. The CDR3 reads CASSPGTGDQPQHF. CDR3 in DNA: TGTGCCAGCAGCCCGGGGACAGGGGATCAGCCCCAGCATTTT.

This rearrangement joins TRBV24-1 to TRBJ1-1; unclear D gene. V was clipped by 9 bases and J by 2 bases, with 15 bases between them. This CDR3 has 14 amino acids. In germline, CDR1 is KGHDR, CDR2 SFDVKD. The CDR3 sequence is CATQLPHSNTEAFF. The CDR3 coding sequence is TGTGCCACCCAACTCCCCCACAGCAACACTGAAGCTTTCTTT.

The rearrangement joins TRBV7-6 to TRBJ2-7, with TRBD2 matching over 7 bases. Germline loops: CDR1 SGHVS, CDR2 FNYEAQ. V was pared by 1 base and J by 3 bases, with 3 bases of the junction left unmatched. The CDR3 spans 14 residues. CDR3 protein: CASSLGASGYEQYF. The DNA for the CDR3 is TGTGCCAGCAGCTTAGGCGCTAGCGGCTACGAGCAGTACTTC.

V gene TRBV30 combines with J gene TRBJ2-1, with 9 positions matching TRBD1. CDR1 and CDR2 (germline): GTSNPN, SVGIG (reference sequence). Trimming took 2 bases from V and 10 from J; bases not matched to a gene: 3. The CDR3 length is 12 residues. CDR3 sequence: CAWSRDRAEQFF. In DNA, the CDR3 is TGTGCCTGGAGTCGGGACAGGGCCGAGCAGTTCTTC.

The chain joins TRBV2 to TRBJ2-3, with no clear D. V was pared by 7 bases and J by 5 bases, with 13 bases between. From germline, CDR1 is SNHLY and CDR2 FYNNEI. This CDR3 region has 13 residues. CDR3 sequence: CASTRDFGDTQYF. In DNA, the CDR3 is TGTGCCAGCACCCGAGACTTTGGAGATACGCAGTATTTT.